This T cell receptor (beta chain) was found in a study of PD-L1 blockade in urothelial cancer. A spike-in of synthetic TCR analog templates was added to each PCR. Generated by immunoSEQ multiplex PCR, the TCRdb table keeps only in-frame clones and is missing some. The repertoire includes 85,000 to 95,000 clones, approximately 88% of them detected once, and 0.97% sits in the top ten. This CDR3 spans 17 amino acids. The germline V gene has CDR1 SGDLS and CDR2 YYNGEE. J lost 3 bases, V lost 3 bases, and 6 bases had no gene match. The sample's time point: pretreatment peripheral blood. Each patient presented with locally advanced or metastatic urothelial carcinoma.

Here the sequenced sample was PBMCs, taken around atezolizumab (anti-PD-L1) treatment. This clonotype originated in a woman older than 75 with urothelial cancer. J is TRBJ2-2 and V is TRBV9, with TRBD1 matching over 12 bases. The CDR3 sequence is CASSEPGQGADTGELFF. The CDR3 coding sequence is TGTGCCAGCAGCGAGCCGGGACAGGGGGCGGACACCGGGGAGCTGTTTTTT.